These 10 T cell receptor beta chains share one sample of origin, sequenced in a study of T cell responses to AZD1222 COVID-19 vaccine. Clones were read by immunoSEQ multiplex PCR, and TCRdb kept only the in-frame ones, dropping some. The table shows under 200,000 clones, with 94% occurring only once. Sequencing used peripheral blood, obtained on day 0 of AZD1222 vaccination. All receptors come from an adult in good health.

The CDR3 here is CSLRTFTGELFF. The DNA of the CDR3 is TGCAGCTTGAGGACCTTTACCGGGGAGCTGTTTTTT. The chain combines TRBV29-1 with TRBJ2-2; D is unclear. The germline V gene has CDR1 SQVTM and CDR2 ANQGSEA. This CDR3 region has 12 residues. The germline V and J ends were trimmed by 8 bases and 5 bases, with 12 bases remaining between them.

V gene TRBV29-1 combines with J gene TRBJ1-5; D remains ambiguous. V was cut by 5 bases and J by 0 bases, with 8 bases left in between. This CDR3 region has 13 residues. Germline-derived CDR1 and CDR2 are SQVTM and ANQGSEA. CDR3 amino acids: CSVRENSNQPQHF. The CDR3 DNA reads TGCAGCGTTCGAGAGAATAGCAATCAGCCCCAGCATTTT. Variable domain in full (rest from reference TRBV29-1 and TRBJ1-5): SAVISQKPSRDICQRGTSLTIQCQVDSQVTMMFWYRQQPGQSLTLIATANQGSEATYESGFVIDKFPISRPNLTFSTLTVSNMSPEDSSIYLCSVRENSNQPQHFGDGTRLSIL.

The rearrangement links TRBV5-8 to TRBJ1-5; D unclear. Germline-derived CDR1 and CDR2 are SGHTS and YDEGEE. V was cut by 8 bases and J by 0 bases, with 12 bases left in between. The CDR3 totals 14 residues. CDR3 in DNA: TGTGCCAGTTCCCGACAACTTAGCAATCAGCCCCAGCATTTT. Translation: CASSRQLSNQPQHF.

The chain is built from TRBV28 and TRBJ1-5; D remains unclear. V lost 4 bases and J 2 bases, leaving 12 bases between the germline ends. CDR1 and CDR2 from the germline V gene are MDHEN and SYDVKM. This CDR3 has 15 amino acids. Here the CDR3 DNA reads TGTGCCAGCAGTTCGGCCTCCCGGGGCAATCAGCCCCAGCATTTT. As protein: CASSSASRGNQPQHF.

This chain connects TRBV18 to TRBJ1-1; D gene uncertain. The CDR3 is 14 amino acids. The germline V gene has CDR1 KGHSH and CDR2 LQKENI. V lost 3 bases and J lost 1, with 9 bases in between. This chain's CDR3 is CASSPQAANTEAFF. The DNA for the CDR3 is TGTGCCAGCTCACCGCAGGCTGCGAACACTGAAGCTTTCTTT.

This chain joins TRBV5-1 and TRBJ1-1, with 8 bases matching TRBD1. This CDR3 is 15 amino acids long. Germline V CDR1 and CDR2: SGHRS, YFSETQ. Germline trimming cut 0 bases from V and 5 bases from J; bases unmatched to any gene: 6. The CDR3 protein is CASSLATTGETEAFF. CDR3 DNA: TGCGCCAGCAGCTTGGCAACGACAGGGGAGACTGAAGCTTTCTTT.

This clone was found once. The V and J genes are TRBV5-8 and TRBJ1-5; D gene uncertain. V was clipped by 6 bases and J by 0 bases, with 22 bases between them. This CDR3 is 18 amino acids long. The germline V gene encodes CDR1 SGHTS and CDR2 YDEGEE. CDR3 region: CASTPVFGSEYSNQPQHF. Written as DNA, the CDR3 is TGTGCCAGCACCCCGGTGTTTGGGTCGGAGTATAGCAATCAGCCCCAGCATTTT.

V gene TRBV3-1 (or the pseudogene TRBV3-2) combines with J gene TRBJ1-2; tentatively, D is TRBD1 (5 bases). The V end was cut by 1 base, the J end by 8 bases, with 11 bases between. CDR1 is LGHDT, CDR2 YNNKEL, per germline (reference sequence). The CDR3 spans 13 residues. The CDR3 coding sequence is TGTGCCAGCAGCCAAGTTAGAGGGGACGGCTACACCTTC. Its translation is CASSQVRGDGYTF.

This clone showed up just once. The chain has TRBV11-2 and TRBJ1-4, with 7 bases lining up with TRBD1. The CDR3 is made up of 16 amino acids. Germline assignment: CDR1 SGHAT and CDR2 FQNNGV. Trimming at V came to 5 bases and at J to 0 bases, leaving 6 bases not matched to a gene. CDR3 nucleotides: TGTGCCAGCAGCCAGGGACAGCAGGCAACTAATGAAAAACTGTTTTTT. Encoded protein: CASSQGQQATNEKLFF.

V gene TRBV27 combines with J gene TRBJ2-1; 14 bases align to TRBD2. This CDR3 has 13 amino acids. Germline V gene sequence: CDR1 MNHEY, CDR2 SMNVEV (reference sequence). V trimming: 9 bases; J trimming: 12 bases; junction bases outside the gene matches: 7. The CDR3 protein is CASGLAGGRGQFF. CDR3 bases: TGTGCCAGTGGACTAGCGGGAGGACGAGGGCAGTTCTTC.